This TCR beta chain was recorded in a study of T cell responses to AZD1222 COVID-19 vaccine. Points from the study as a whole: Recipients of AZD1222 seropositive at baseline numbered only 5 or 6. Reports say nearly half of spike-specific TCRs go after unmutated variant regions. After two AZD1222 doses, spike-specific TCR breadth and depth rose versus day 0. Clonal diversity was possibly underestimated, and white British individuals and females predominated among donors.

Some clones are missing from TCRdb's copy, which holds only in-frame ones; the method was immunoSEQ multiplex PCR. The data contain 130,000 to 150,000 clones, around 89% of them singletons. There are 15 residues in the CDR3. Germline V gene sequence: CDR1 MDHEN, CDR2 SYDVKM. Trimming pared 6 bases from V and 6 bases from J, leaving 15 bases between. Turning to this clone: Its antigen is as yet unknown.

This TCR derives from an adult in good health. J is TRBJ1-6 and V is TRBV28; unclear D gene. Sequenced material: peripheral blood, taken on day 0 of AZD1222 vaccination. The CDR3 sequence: CASRTPLGSNSPLHF. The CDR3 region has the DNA TGTGCCAGCAGAACCCCCCTGGGTTCTAATTCACCCCTCCACTTT.